These 25 T cell receptor beta chains were all obtained from the same sample, sequenced in a study of cytomegalovirus exposure and HLA in healthy donors. Vbeta (60) and Jbeta (13) primers were used in the PCR. The assay was immunoSEQ multiplex PCR, and TCRdb's table has in-frame clones only and misses some. The profile covers 95,000 to 100,000 clones, with about 75% appearing a single time and roughly a tenth taken by the ten largest. The sample comprised PBMCs. Receptors were obtained from a man between 45 and 60 years old in good health and CMV-seronegative.

V gene TRBV5-1 combines with J gene TRBJ1-2, with D tentatively TRBD1 (6 bases). The V and J ends lost 4 bases and 0 bases respectively, with 16 bases between them. This CDR3 has 16 residues. Looked up from germline, CDR1 is SGHRS and CDR2 is YFSETQ. The CDR3 protein is CASSPGPTGSNYGYTF. CDR3 nucleotides: TGCGCCAGCAGCCCGGGCCCGACAGGATCTAACTATGGCTACACCTTC.

The gene calls are TRBV7-2 and TRBJ2-7; D may be TRBD1 (6 bases). The length of the CDR3 is 14 residues. V was shortened by 5 bases and J by 2 bases, with 13 bases between the two germline ends. Germline CDR1 is SGHTA and CDR2 is FQGNSA. The CDR3 protein is CASSGETGPYEQYF. For the CDR3, the DNA is TGTGCCAGCAGCGGCGAGACAGGTCCCTACGAGCAGTACTTC.

The V call is TRBV5-1, the J call TRBJ2-5; D is ambiguous. V lost 4 bases and J 4 bases, leaving 14 bases between the germline ends. CDR1 and CDR2 from the germline V gene are SGHRS and YFSETQ. CDR3 length equals 14 residues. The CDR3 coding sequence is TGCGCCAGCAGCGTAGCCGGGTCCCCAGAGACCCAGTACTTC. Residues: CASSVAGSPETQYF.

The chain has TRBV28 and TRBJ1-3, with unresolved D. CDR1 and CDR2 (germline): MDHEN, SYDVKM. CDR3 length: 15 residues. Trimming cost V 3 bases and J 4 bases, with 13 bases left between them. The CDR3 nucleotides read TGTGCCAGCAGTTTGGTTCAGGCTGGAGGAAACACCATATATTTT. Protein sequence: CASSLVQAGGNTIYF. The entire variable domain, with the rest obtained from reference TRBV28 and TRBJ1-3, is as follows: DVKVTQSSRYLVKRTGEKVFLECVQDMDHENMFWYRQDPGLGLRLIYFSYDVKMKEKGDIPEGYSVSREKKERFSLILESASTNQTSMYLCASSLVQAGGNTIYFGEGSWLTVV.

This clone came up once. V and J are TRBV25-1 and TRBJ2-1; D is undetermined. The CDR3 spans 13 residues. Germline CDR1 is MGHDK and CDR2 is SYGVNS. V was trimmed by 4 bases and J by 9 bases, leaving 13 bases between them. As DNA, the CDR3 is TGTGCCAGCAGTGGGCCTGATAGGAGTGAGCAGTTCTTC. Encoded protein: CASSGPDRSEQFF.

This clone has just a few counts. The junction does not match germline at one end; this may be a read error. This sequence joins TRBV5-1 and TRBJ2-6, with D possibly matching TRBD2 (6 bases). Germline CDR1 SGHRS, CDR2 YFSETQ. The length of the CDR3 is 14 residues. The CDR3 nucleotides read TGCGCCAGCAGCTTGAATATGGGGGGCAACGTCCTGACTTTC. Protein sequence: CASSLNMGGNVLTF.

This clone occurred once. The chain employs TRBV7-8 and TRBJ2-7, with D possibly matching TRBD1 (6 bases). CDR1 is SGHVS, CDR2 FQNEAQ, per germline. V was clipped by 6 bases and J by 6 bases, with 21 bases between them. CDR3 length equals 15 residues. The CDR3 loop is CASSFKGQGRPEQYF. In DNA form, the CDR3 reads TGTGCCAGCAGTTTTAAAGGGCAGGGGCGCCCCGAGCAGTACTTC.

This clone was seen more than once but under ten times. The chain has TRBV19 and TRBJ2-1; D not certain. Looked up from germline, CDR1 is LNHDA and CDR2 is SQIVND (reference sequence). The CDR3 extends over 13 amino acids. V was cut by 6 bases and J by 8 bases, with 14 bases left in between. The CDR3 region has the DNA TGTGCCAGTAGGTTAGCCGCACGGGATGAGCAGTTCTTC. Encoded protein: CASRLAARDEQFF.

The chain joins TRBV7-2 to TRBJ2-2; D call uncertain. This CDR3 is built from 13 residues. V lost 7 bases to trimming and J lost 7 bases, with 13 bases between them. Looked up from germline, CDR1 is SGHTA and CDR2 is FQGNSA. In nucleotides, the CDR3 is TGTGCCAGCACCCTCTTTAGTGACGGGGAGCTGTTTTTT. This sequence encodes CASTLFSDGELFF.

J is TRBJ2-7 and V is TRBV28; no reliable D call. Germline V gene lookup returns CDR1 MDHEN and CDR2 SYDVKM. V was shortened by 6 bases and J by 5 bases, with 8 bases between the two germline ends. CDR3 length: 11 amino acids. The CDR3 nucleotides read TGTGCCAGCAGCCTCTTAGACGAGCAGTACTTC. Translation: CASSLLDEQYF.

The chain couples TRBV6-1 to TRBJ1-5, with 8 bases matching TRBD1. V shed 4 bases, J shed 6 bases, and the junction held 20 bases outside the gene matches. The length of the CDR3 is 19 residues. In germline, CDR1 is MNHNS, CDR2 SASEGT. The CDR3 reads CASSVTGSCDRGIGQPQHF. In DNA, the CDR3 is TGTGCCAGCAGTGTTACGGGGTCGTGCGACAGGGGTATCGGTCAGCCCCAGCATTTT.

This clone was detected only once. The chain has TRBV5-4 and TRBJ2-3; TRBD2 might be the D (6 bases). The CDR3 runs 15 residues. V lost 3 bases and J lost 5, with 16 bases in between. Germline values: CDR1 SGHNT, CDR2 YYREEE (reference sequence). The CDR3 reads CASSSVGTAGDTQYF. The CDR3 DNA sequence: TGTGCCAGCAGCTCGGTGGGGACTGCAGGAGATACGCAGTATTTT.

This clone was found a few times. This chain links TRBV5-1 with TRBJ2-3, with 8 bases that match TRBD2. V dropped 2 bases and J dropped 2; count of bases not matched to a gene: 4. This CDR3 comprises 15 residues. Per the germline V gene, CDR1 is SGHRS and CDR2 is YFSETQ. The chain's CDR3 is CASSLLAEFTDTQYF. CDR3 coding DNA: TGCGCCAGCAGCTTACTAGCGGAGTTCACAGATACGCAGTATTTT.

The J gene is TRBJ2-7, the V gene TRBV29-1; 7 nucleotides line up with TRBD2. V gave up 3 bases and J gave up 3 bases; unmatched junction bases: 11. This CDR3 is 15 amino acids long. CDR1 and CDR2 (germline): SQVTM, ANQGSEA. This chain's CDR3 is CSVDSGRGNIYEQYF. The CDR3 nucleotides read TGCAGCGTTGATTCCGGGCGGGGGAATATCTACGAGCAGTACTTC.

This clone was recorded once. The CDR3 spells CASSQDSSGTFTYEQYF. Here the CDR3 DNA reads TGCGCCAGCAGCCAAGATAGCAGCGGAACTTTTACCTACGAGCAGTACTTC. The chain links TRBV4-1 to TRBJ2-7; perhaps TRBD2 as D (5 bases). There are 17 residues in the CDR3. The germline V gene has CDR1 MGHRA and CDR2 YSYEKL. Between the trimmed V and J ends, which lost 0 bases and 2 bases, there was a span of 17 bases.

The V and J genes are TRBV10-3 and TRBJ2-3, with a possible D match to TRBD1 (6 bases). In germline, CDR1 is ENHRY, CDR2 SYGVKD. V lost 6 bases and J 6 bases, leaving 16 bases between the germline ends. This CDR3 has 14 residues. CDR3 bases: TGTGCCATCAGGGCAGGGGTTCCCGGGGATACGCAGTATTTT. It codes for CAIRAGVPGDTQYF.

To note about this clone: This sample also contains other DNA sequences that code for the same CDR3. The chain combines TRBV2 with TRBJ2-1; 8 nucleotides line up with TRBD2. Germline CDR1 and CDR2: SNHLY and FYNNEI. V dropped 9 bases and J dropped 5; count of bases not matched to a gene: 6. The CDR3 length is 13 residues. The CDR3 loop reads CASPGLADNEQFF. CDR3 nucleotides: TGTGCCAGTCCCGGACTAGCTGACAATGAGCAGTTCTTC.

The V and J genes are TRBV29-1 and TRBJ2-7; TRBD2 matches at 9 bases. Germline CDR1 and CDR2: SQVTM and ANQGSEA. With V trimmed by 3 bases and J by 6 bases, 9 bases remained unmatched. The CDR3 consists of 14 residues. This chain's CDR3 is CSVDLAGTGSEQYF. Here the CDR3 DNA reads TGCAGCGTTGATCTAGCGGGGACCGGCAGCGAGCAGTACTTC.

The chain links TRBV6-6 to TRBJ2-5; possible D gene TRBD2, 5 bases. Deletions cut 2 bases from V and 5 bases from J, with 18 bases between. This CDR3 is built from 16 residues. The germline V gene encodes CDR1 MNHNY and CDR2 SVGAGI (reference sequence). CDR3 DNA sequence: TGTGCCAGCAGTTACGTTGCGGGCCAGCAAGGGGAGACCCAGTACTTC. It is translated as CASSYVAGQQGETQYF.

In its sample, this clone was seen a few times. The V and J genes are TRBV4-2 and TRBJ2-7; weak D call: TRBD1 (6 bases). Germline values: CDR1 LGHNA, CDR2 YNFKEQ. CDR3 size: 13 residues. The germline V and J ends were trimmed by 3 bases and 5 bases, with 11 bases remaining between them. The CDR3 reads CASSQNQGHEQYF. In DNA, the CDR3 is TGTGCCAGCAGCCAGAACCAGGGGCACGAGCAGTACTTC.

There are a few counts of this clone. V gene TRBV13 combines with J gene TRBJ2-1; 8 bases match TRBD2. There are 21 residues in the CDR3. Germline V gives CDR1 PRHDT, CDR2 FYEKMQ (reference sequence). V dropped 1 base and J dropped 4; count of bases not matched to a gene: 21. The CDR3 region has the DNA TGTGCCAGCAGCTTAGAGGGAGTGTTTATAAGAAGCGGGAGACGGTACAATGAGCAGTTCTTC. This codes for CASSLEGVFIRSGRRYNEQFF.

This sequence joins TRBV7-2 and TRBJ2-3; possibly TRBD2 for D (6 bases). V gave up 3 bases and J gave up 5 bases, with 9 bases separating them. Germline-derived CDR1 and CDR2 are SGHTA and FQGNSA. The CDR3 totals 13 residues. CDR3 nucleotides: TGTGCCAGCAGCTTCGACGGGAGAGATACGCAGTATTTT. Its translation: CASSFDGRDTQYF.

The chain uses TRBV11-3 and TRBJ1-1, with unresolved D. Germline-derived CDR1 and CDR2 are SGHNT and YENEEA. Trimming pared 1 base from V and 4 bases from J, leaving 7 bases between. The CDR3 has 13 amino acids. CDR3 sequence reads: CASSLGTATEAFF. For the CDR3, the DNA is TGTGCCAGCAGCTTAGGAACAGCCACTGAAGCTTTCTTT.

V and J are TRBV5-1 and TRBJ2-3, with a weak D call TRBD2 (6 bases). V was pared by 4 bases and J by 0 bases, with 12 bases between. Germline V CDR1 and CDR2: SGHRS, YFSETQ. This CDR3 is 15 amino acids long. The CDR3 sequence is CASSTDGTSTDTQYF. DNA for the CDR3: TGCGCCAGCAGCACGGACGGGACTAGCACAGATACGCAGTATTTT.

The V and J genes are TRBV5-1 and TRBJ2-1; D might be TRBD2 (6 bases). Per germline, CDR1 SGHRS and CDR2 YFSETQ. Trimming left V 0 bases short and J 6 bases short, with 13 bases between. The CDR3 extends over 15 amino acids. In DNA, the CDR3 is TGCGCCAGCAGCTTGGCCGCAGGGCGGGGCAATGAGCAGTTCTTC. Translation: CASSLAAGRGNEQFF.